This T cell receptor (beta chain) originates from a study of T cell responses to AZD1222 COVID-19 vaccine. CDR1 is MNHEY, CDR2 SVGEGT, per germline. The CDR3 length is 12 residues. Trimming left V 0 bases short and J 3 bases short, with 2 bases between. Data came from immunoSEQ multiplex PCR; TCRdb stores just in-frame clones and leaves some out. This sample has approximately 150,000 clones, with 80% to 95% found just once. The sample consisted of peripheral blood, taken on day 0 of AZD1222 vaccination. The chain is built from TRBV6-2 or TRBV6-3 and TRBJ1-2; the D is unclear. This receptor was identified in an adult in good health. CDR3 coding DNA: TGTGCCAGCAGTTACTCGGACTATGGCTACACCTTC. It encodes CASSYSDYGYTF.